Listed here are 30 T cell receptor beta chains from one sample, sequenced in a study of lymphopenia after photon versus proton radiotherapy. The data were produced by immunoSEQ multiplex PCR, yet TCRdb's version contains in-frame clones alone and is incomplete. This sample yields 20,000 to 30,000 clones, of which roughly 82% are seen a single time; less than 25% belongs to the top ten. The material was peripheral blood, obtained from a patient treated with proton-based radiotherapy. The receptors stem from a woman aged 70-85 years with pancreatic cancer.

This clone appeared once. The rearrangement uses TRBV19 and TRBJ2-5; 12 nucleotides match TRBD2. The J call may be wrong; the DNA end is better matched by TRBJ2-7. In germline, CDR1 is LNHDA, CDR2 SQIVND (reference sequence). CDR3 length: 14 residues. CDR3 sequence (DNA): TGTGCCAGTAGAAAACTAGCGGGAGGCGCCGAGCAGTACTTC. Translating it yields CASRKLAGGAEQYF.

This rearrangement joins TRBV2 to TRBJ1-5; D is perhaps TRBD1 (6 bases). This CDR3 contains 18 residues. Germline CDR1 is SNHLY and CDR2 is FYNNEI. V lost 5 bases and J 0 bases, leaving 20 bases between the germline ends. CDR3 nucleotide sequence: TGTGCCAGCAGTAGGGGATGGGCCAGGGGATATAGCAATCAGCCCCAGCATTTT. This encodes CASSRGWARGYSNQPQHF.

This clone was observed a few times. The chain couples TRBV13 to TRBJ2-7, with D possibly TRBD2 on 5 matching bases. The CDR3 sequence is 13 residues long. Trimming shortened V by 8 bases and J by 0 bases, and 11 bases separated the two germline ends. Germline assignment: CDR1 PRHDT and CDR2 FYEKMQ (reference sequence). The CDR3 DNA is TGTGCCAGCGGACTGATCACCTCCTACGAGCAGTACTTC. Protein: CASGLITSYEQYF.

The chain combines TRBV5-5 with TRBJ1-1; D gene unclear. V lost 3 bases and J lost 1, with 10 bases in between. CDR1 and CDR2 from the germline V gene are SGHKS and YYEKEE (reference sequence). The CDR3 sequence is 14 residues long. This CDR3 is CASSSLSGNTEAFF. The CDR3 bases are TGTGCCAGCAGCTCCCTTTCAGGGAACACTGAAGCTTTCTTT.

CDR3 in DNA: TGTGCCAGCGGGCGCACAGATACGCAGTATTTT. Its protein is CASGRTDTQYF. The rearrangement joins TRBV9 to TRBJ2-3; D call uncertain. V was cut by 7 bases and J by 1 base, with 4 bases left in between. Looked up from germline, CDR1 is SGDLS and CDR2 is YYNGEE. This CDR3 is built from 11 residues.

The chain carries TRBV6-4 and TRBJ2-1; 12 bases fit TRBD2. V was pared by 4 bases and J by 4 bases, with 5 bases of the junction left unmatched. The CDR3 covers 16 residues. Germline V gene lookup returns CDR1 MRHNA and CDR2 SNTAGT. The CDR3 region is CASSVTSGRTYNEQFF. In DNA form, the CDR3 reads TGTGCCAGCAGTGTTACTAGCGGGAGGACATACAATGAGCAGTTCTTC.

J is TRBJ2-1 and V is TRBV7-3, with 13 bases identical to TRBD2. The CDR3 totals 18 residues. The V gene's germline CDR1 is SGHTA and CDR2 FQGTGA. The V and J ends lost 5 bases and 0 bases, in that order; junction bases with no gene match: 7. The CDR3 region has the DNA TGTGCCAGCAGCCTGACTAGCGGGGGGACCAGCTCCTACAATGAGCAGTTCTTC. Translation: CASSLTSGGTSSYNEQFF.

V usage is TRBV28 and J usage is TRBJ2-1; 9 bases are a match to TRBD2. CDR1 is MDHEN, CDR2 SYDVKM, per germline. With 9 bases clipped from V and 0 bases from J, the junction kept 6 bases outside the gene matches. The CDR3 extends over 15 amino acids. In nucleotides, the CDR3 is TGTGCCAGTGGACGCGGGGGGGCCTCCTACAATGAGCAGTTCTTC. Its protein product is CASGRGGASYNEQFF.

The chain carries TRBV10-3 and TRBJ2-5, with D perhaps matching TRBD1 (6 bases). The CDR3 totals 13 residues. Germline V CDR1 and CDR2: ENHRY, SYGVKD. V was trimmed by 7 bases and J by 5 bases, leaving 14 bases between them. The CDR3 DNA is TGTGCCATCAAGAGGGACACCACGGAGACCCAGTACTTC. This translates into CAIKRDTTETQYF.

The chain employs TRBV9 and TRBJ2-5, with D perhaps matching TRBD1 (5 bases). The CDR3 totals 15 residues. Trimming pared 2 bases from V and 3 bases from J, leaving 14 bases between. From germline, CDR1 is SGDLS and CDR2 YYNGEE. The CDR3 coding sequence is TGTGCCAGCAGCGTCGCGGTGACAGAAAAAGAGACCCAGTACTTC. Protein product: CASSVAVTEKETQYF.

CDR3: CASSPQGLSSYNEQFF. As DNA, the CDR3 is TGTGCCAGTAGTCCGCAGGGCTTGAGCTCCTACAATGAGCAGTTCTTC. This chain links TRBV19 with TRBJ2-1; the D gene is possibly TRBD1 (5 bases). The germline V gene has CDR1 LNHDA and CDR2 SQIVND (reference sequence). There are 16 residues in the CDR3. Trimming took off 5 bases at V and 0 bases at J, with 14 bases between the two ends.

The chain is built from TRBV28 and TRBJ2-2; no firm D call. The CDR3 sequence is 15 residues long. Trimming cost V 3 bases and J 3 bases, with 11 bases left between them. The germline V gene has CDR1 MDHEN and CDR2 SYDVKM. CDR3 nucleotide sequence: TGTGCCAGCAGTTTCGGTGTTTTGGACACCGGGGAGCTGTTTTTT. Translation: CASSFGVLDTGELFF.

The chain recombines TRBV5-4 with TRBJ2-3; D gene ambiguous. The V end was cut by 3 bases, the J end by 0 bases, with 11 bases between. Germline-derived CDR1 and CDR2 are SGHNT and YYREEE (reference sequence). The CDR3 covers 15 residues. In DNA, the CDR3 is TGTGCCAGCAGCTGGCAGACGTCTAGCACAGATACGCAGTATTTT. This encodes CASSWQTSSTDTQYF.

The V and J genes are TRBV5-1 and TRBJ2-1; a possible D gene is TRBD2 (5 bases). Germline assignment: CDR1 SGHRS and CDR2 YFSETQ. V was pared by 2 bases and J by 8 bases, with 11 bases between. This CDR3 has 13 amino acids. CDR3 sequence: CASSLGGSDEQFF. CDR3 DNA sequence: TGCGCCAGCAGCTTAGGCGGGTCAGATGAGCAGTTCTTC.

The gene calls are TRBV18 and TRBJ2-1, with no clear D. In germline, CDR1 is KGHSH, CDR2 LQKENI. Trimming shortened V by 3 bases and J by 5 bases, and 14 bases separated the two germline ends. CDR3 size: 15 residues. Here the CDR3 reads CASSPRQAQNNEQFF. The CDR3 DNA is TGTGCCAGCTCACCGAGGCAAGCGCAAAACAATGAGCAGTTCTTC.

The chain links TRBV19 to TRBJ2-7; D gene ambiguous. CDR3 length equals 12 residues. Germline V lookup: CDR1 LNHDA, CDR2 SQIVND (reference sequence). With 4 bases removed from V and 4 bases from J, the gap between germline ends came to 8 bases. The CDR3 sequence: CASSTQDYEQYF. The CDR3 nucleotides are TGTGCCAGTAGTACCCAGGATTACGAGCAGTACTTC.

This clone is judged medium-sized. The rearrangement uses TRBV7-3 and TRBJ2-3; 13 bases line up with TRBD2. The ends lost 2 bases at V and 0 bases at J; junction bases unmatched: 8. Germline CDR1 SGHTA, CDR2 FQGTGA. The CDR3 totals 19 residues. This CDR3 reads CASSLYGGTSGMSTDTQYF. The CDR3, as DNA: TGTGCCAGCAGCTTATACGGGGGGACTAGCGGGATGAGCACAGATACGCAGTATTTT.

This clone was counted a single time. V and J are TRBV7-2 and TRBJ2-3; a weak D match, TRBD2 (6 bases). Germline CDR1 SGHTA, CDR2 FQGNSA. Trimming removed 7 bases from V and 1 base from J, with 18 bases in between. This CDR3 spans 16 amino acids. The CDR3 DNA reads as TGTGCCAGCACGGGTGGGAATAGCGGAGGCACAGATACGCAGTATTTT. It codes for CASTGGNSGGTDTQYF.

The DNA for the CDR3 is TGTGCCAGCTCACCAGGGACCCTAGCGGGAGCCTACAATGAGCAGTTCTTC. Protein: CASSPGTLAGAYNEQFF. This chain uses TRBV18 with TRBJ2-1; TRBD2 matches at 10 bases. The ends lost 2 bases at V and 2 bases at J; junction bases unmatched: 6. Germline V gene sequence: CDR1 KGHSH, CDR2 LQKENI. The CDR3 totals 17 residues. Using reference TRBV18 and TRBJ2-1 for the parts outside the CDR3, the full variable domain is NAGVMQNPRHLVRRRGQEARLRCSPMKGHSHVYWYRQLPEEGLKFMVYLQKENIIDESGMPKERFSAEFPKEGPSILRIQQVVRGDSAAYFCASSPGTLAGAYNEQFFGPGTRLTVL.

The CDR3 loop is CASSIEQGNSPLHF. DNA for the CDR3: TGTGCCAGTAGTATAGAACAGGGGAATTCACCCCTCCACTTT. The gene calls are TRBV19 and TRBJ1-6, with TRBD1 identical over 7 bases. With V trimmed by 0 bases and J by 7 bases, 0 bases remained unmatched. The length of the CDR3 is 14 residues. Germline V gives CDR1 LNHDA, CDR2 SQIVND (reference sequence).

This clone was recorded once. This chain uses TRBV7-8 with TRBJ1-3; 8 nucleotides line up with TRBD1. This CDR3 has 14 amino acids. J was trimmed by 8 bases and V by 5 bases; bases with no gene match: 8. Looked up from germline, CDR1 is SGHVS and CDR2 is FQNEAQ. For the CDR3, the DNA is TGTGCCAGCAGCATTCACATACAGGGGGACACCATATATTTT. It is translated as CASSIHIQGDTIYF. Based on the CDR3 plus reference TRBV7-8 and TRBJ1-3, the full variable domain is GAGVSQSPRYKVAKRGQDVALRCDPISGHVSLFWYQQALGQGPEFLTYFQNEAQLDKSGLPSDRFFAERPEGSVSTLKIQRTQQEDSAVYLCASSIHIQGDTIYFGEGSWLTVV.

This clone was seen a handful of times. This chain links TRBV20-1 with TRBJ2-5; D gene uncertain. V lost 4 bases, J lost 7 bases, and 7 bases lay in between. The CDR3 consists of 10 residues. Germline CDR1 and CDR2: DFQATT and SNEGSKA (reference sequence). The CDR3 loop reads CSAKDATQYF. CDR3 coding DNA: TGCAGTGCTAAAGATGCGACCCAGTACTTC.

The chain has TRBV30 and TRBJ1-6, with no clear D. The V end was cut by 4 bases, the J end by 5 bases, with 6 bases between. Germline-derived CDR1 and CDR2 are GTSNPN and SVGIG (reference sequence). The CDR3 is made up of 12 amino acids. CDR3 coding DNA: TGTGCCTGGACCGGGGATAATTCACCCCTCCACTTT. Amino acids: CAWTGDNSPLHF.

The chain is built from TRBV7-9 and TRBJ2-6; TRBD1 might be the D (5 bases). Germline V gene data show CDR1 as SEHNR and CDR2 as FQNEAQ (reference sequence). Deletions cut 6 bases from V and 0 bases from J, with 15 bases between. The CDR3 loop spans 17 amino acids. Here the CDR3 reads CASSRRQGLSGANVLTF. The CDR3, as DNA: TGTGCCAGCAGTCGGCGGCAGGGCCTCTCTGGGGCCAACGTCCTGACTTTC.

The CDR3 protein is CASSLGTRGEQFF. Here the CDR3 DNA reads TGCGCCAGCAGCTTGGGGACTAGAGGTGAGCAGTTCTTC. The chain recombines TRBV5-1 with TRBJ2-1, with 7 nucleotides matching TRBD2. After removal of 0 bases from V and 9 bases from J, the junction contained 3 bases not matched to a gene. Per the germline V gene, CDR1 is SGHRS and CDR2 is YFSETQ. The CDR3 spans 13 residues.

The gene calls are TRBV7-2 and TRBJ2-5, with 8 positions matching TRBD2. The J call is in doubt because the DNA end fits TRBJ2-7 better. The CDR3 runs 16 residues. Germline V gene sequence: CDR1 SGHTA, CDR2 FQGNSA. CDR3 region: CASSSIGAGGPYEQYF. Here the CDR3 DNA reads TGTGCCAGCAGCTCCATCGGGGCGGGAGGCCCCTACGAGCAGTACTTC.

CDR3 DNA sequence: TGTGCCAGCAGCTTGGTTGGCGGCGCTATCTCCTACAATGAGCAGTTCTTC. As protein: CASSLVGGAISYNEQFF. The chain has TRBV5-4 and TRBJ2-1; the D is unclear. V lost 0 bases, J lost 0 bases, and 13 bases lay in between. The CDR3 totals 17 residues. The germline V gene has CDR1 SGHNT and CDR2 YYREEE (reference sequence).

The chain joins TRBV28 to TRBJ2-7; TRBD1 matches 7 bases. The length of the CDR3 is 13 residues. From germline, CDR1 is MDHEN and CDR2 SYDVKM. V was clipped by 6 bases and J by 6 bases; unmatched bases: 8. The CDR3 loop reads CASSPGQHFEQYF. The CDR3 DNA follows: TGTGCCAGCAGCCCGGGACAGCATTTCGAGCAGTACTTC.

The chain links TRBV9 to TRBJ2-3; 11 positions match TRBD2. The V segment lost 4 bases and the J segment 5 bases; nucleotides outside the gene matches: 9. The germline CDR1 and CDR2 sequences are SGDLS and YYNGEE. The CDR3 has 16 amino acids. CDR3: CASSFDSGRGLDTQYF. DNA of the CDR3: TGTGCCAGCAGCTTTGATAGCGGGAGGGGATTAGATACGCAGTATTTT.

The gene calls are TRBV30 and TRBJ2-7, with D tentatively TRBD2 (5 bases). Germline-derived CDR1 and CDR2 are GTSNPN and SVGIG (reference sequence). The V end was cut by 3 bases, the J end by 7 bases, with 13 bases between. This CDR3 region has 12 residues. This CDR3 is CAWRMGVREQYF. CDR3 in DNA: TGTGCCTGGAGAATGGGAGTGAGGGAGCAGTACTTC.